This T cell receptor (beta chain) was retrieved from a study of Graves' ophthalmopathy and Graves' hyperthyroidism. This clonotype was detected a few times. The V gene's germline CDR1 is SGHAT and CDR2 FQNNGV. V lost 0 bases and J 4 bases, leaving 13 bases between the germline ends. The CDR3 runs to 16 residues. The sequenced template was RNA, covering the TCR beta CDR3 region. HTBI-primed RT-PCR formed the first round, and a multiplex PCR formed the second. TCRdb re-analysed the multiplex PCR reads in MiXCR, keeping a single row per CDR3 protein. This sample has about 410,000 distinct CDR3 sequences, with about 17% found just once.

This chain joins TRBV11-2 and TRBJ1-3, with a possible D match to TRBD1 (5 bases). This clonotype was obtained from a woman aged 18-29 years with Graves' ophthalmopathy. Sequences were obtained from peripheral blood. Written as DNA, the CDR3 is TGTGCCAGCAGCTTAGATCGGGGGTCCCCCGGAAACACCATATATTTT. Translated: CASSLDRGSPGNTIYF.